This T cell receptor (beta chain) was sequenced for a study of blood T cells in healthy people across ages (dated by TCRdb to about 2015). Regarding the research as a whole: In model experiments, template switching captured roughly one uniquely barcoded TCR beta cDNA molecule for every two T cells. To avoid experimental bias, donors of different ages were distributed randomly across sequencing lanes. Four age groups were formed from the donors: young (average about 16 years), middle-aged (around 41), aged (roughly 59) and long-lived (approximately 80). Using deep sequencing normalized with unique cDNA molecular identifiers, the study measured how TCR beta repertoire diversity changes with age. The study analyzed two additional independent replicas of 1 million unique cDNA reads from the same blood draw for two donors, one aged 18 to 30 and one aged 80 or older. General study outcomes and caveats: Since profiling was done on bulk unsorted PBMCs, naive and antigen-experienced compartments could not be conclusively compared. As age increased, observed TCR beta diversity per million T cells dropped in a roughly linear way, and a significant reduction was already evident by age 40. Compared with the aged group, the long-lived group had more naive CD4+ T cells, fewer expanded clones and increased TCR diversity, suggesting age selection. The CMV infection status of donors was not known, potentially confounding age-related changes in expanded clonotypes. Observed TCR beta diversity correlated strongly with the percentage of naive T cells measured by flow cytometry. Estimates of total diversity based on one million sequenced T cells were regarded as lower bounds and as underestimates.

This clonotype has ten or more counts. The antigen it recognizes is unknown. Base qualities are missing; no much larger clone stands one base away. Donors were under 40 systemically healthy Caucasian individuals from Russia aged 6 to 90 years. Ten milliliters of peripheral blood were drawn from each donor into EDTA-treated Vacutainer tubes. PBMCs were isolated by Ficoll-Paque density-gradient centrifugation, with at least 7 million obtained per sample. Total RNA, at least 6 micrograms per sample, was extracted from PBMCs with Trizol reagent. For every donor, flow cytometry on a PBMC aliquot measured the percentage of naive CD45RAhigh/CD27high T cells. The method was 5' RACE. Instrument on record: Illumina HiSeq 2500. A second PCR of about 6 to 11 cycles was run with a J-beta primer mix and a sample-barcoded 5' primer. Each TCR beta cDNA molecule received a unique molecular identifier from a template-switch 5' adaptor carrying 12 random nucleotides. Each sample yielded at least 3 million CDR3-containing paired-end reads. First-strand cDNA was synthesized from all RNA with the Mint cDNA synthesis kit, primed by a TRBC-specific oligonucleotide. Following uracil-DNA glycosylase treatment, a first 18-cycle PCR with universal primers M1SS and BC2_uni_R was performed on all cDNA. The authors' pipeline ran thus. For normalization, 1 million high-quality reads, each with a distinct molecular identifier, were randomly selected from each sample. Instead of being binned into consensus sequences, reads with shared molecular identifiers were discarded. CDR3 identification, clonotype clustering and error correction used MiTCR with a Q25 quality threshold and the strictest error-elimination algorithm. A nonparametric unseen species model with Euler transformation was used to estimate a lower bound on total TCR beta diversity. The public reads were run again by TCRdb, first through fastp at Q25 and then through MiXCR, and only productive beta chains were kept. Each CDR3 protein appears once, grouped with its most common genes and DNA. TCRdb's processing, not the study's, gives the V and J calls here. A total of roughly 900,000 distinct CDR3 sequences appear in this sample, 45% to 50% of them only once. Roughly 12% of the sample comes from the top ten.

Including the terminal cysteine and phenylalanine, the CDR3 comprises 12 residues. CDR3 DNA only is kept here, 36 bases in frame from base 1. The germline V gene provides CDR1 SGHTA and CDR2 FQGNSA. Trimming costs V 5 bases and J 6 bases, and their ends lie 8 bases apart. Rearrangement joined TRBV7-2 to TRBJ2-1, with TRBD1 tentatively as D gene (5 bases match). This clonotype was obtained from a man younger than 40 in good health. Sequenced sample: blood. The nucleotide sequence reads TGTGCCAGCAGCAGGGGCGGCAATGAGCAGTTCTTC. This is translated as CASSRGGNEQFF.